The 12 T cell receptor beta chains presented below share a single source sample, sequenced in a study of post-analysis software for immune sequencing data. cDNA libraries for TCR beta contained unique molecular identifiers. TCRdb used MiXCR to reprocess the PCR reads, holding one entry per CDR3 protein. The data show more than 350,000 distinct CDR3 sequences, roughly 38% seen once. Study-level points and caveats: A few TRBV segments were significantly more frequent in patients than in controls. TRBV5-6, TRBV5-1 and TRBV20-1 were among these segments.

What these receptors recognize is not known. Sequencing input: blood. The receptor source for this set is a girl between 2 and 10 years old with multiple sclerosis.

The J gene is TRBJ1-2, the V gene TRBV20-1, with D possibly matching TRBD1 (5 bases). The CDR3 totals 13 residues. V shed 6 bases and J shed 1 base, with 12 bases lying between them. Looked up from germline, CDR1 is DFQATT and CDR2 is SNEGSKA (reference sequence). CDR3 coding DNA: TGCAGTGCCACCCCACAGGATAACTATGGCTACACCTTC. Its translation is CSATPQDNYGYTF.

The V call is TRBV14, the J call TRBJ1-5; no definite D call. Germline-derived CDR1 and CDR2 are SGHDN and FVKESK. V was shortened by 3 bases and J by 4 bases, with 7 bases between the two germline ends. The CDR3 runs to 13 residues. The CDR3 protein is CASSQNGNQPQHF. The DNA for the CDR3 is TGTGCCAGCAGCCAGAACGGTAATCAGCCCCAGCATTTT.

CDR3 nucleotide sequence: TGTGCCAGCAGCCCCGGGACAGGGAGGTCGCCCCAGCATTTT. Protein product: CASSPGTGRSPQHF. V and J are TRBV6-6 and TRBJ1-5; 9 nucleotides agree with TRBD1. CDR1 and CDR2 from the germline V gene are MNHNY and SVGAGI (reference sequence). The junction had 9 bases not matched to a gene; V was cut back by 6 bases and J by 9 bases. This CDR3 is 14 amino acids long.

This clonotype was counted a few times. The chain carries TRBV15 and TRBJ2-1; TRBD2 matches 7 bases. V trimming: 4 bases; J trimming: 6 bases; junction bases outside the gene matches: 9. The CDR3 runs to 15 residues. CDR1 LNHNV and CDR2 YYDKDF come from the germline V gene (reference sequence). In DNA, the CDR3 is TGTGCCACCAGCACTGGCGGGAGTTGGAGCAATGAGCAGTTCTTC. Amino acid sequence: CATSTGGSWSNEQFF.

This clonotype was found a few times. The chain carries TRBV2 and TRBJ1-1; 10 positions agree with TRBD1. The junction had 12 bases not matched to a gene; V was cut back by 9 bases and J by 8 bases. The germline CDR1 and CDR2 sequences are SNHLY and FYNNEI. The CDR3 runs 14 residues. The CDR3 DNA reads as TGTGCCAGTATCGGCCTTGACAGGGGGCAGGAAGCTTTCTTT. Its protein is CASIGLDRGQEAFF.

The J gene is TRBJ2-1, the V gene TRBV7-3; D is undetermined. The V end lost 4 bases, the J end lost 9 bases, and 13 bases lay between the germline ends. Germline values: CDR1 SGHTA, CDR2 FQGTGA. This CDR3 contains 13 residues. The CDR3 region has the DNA TGTGCCAGCAGCTCCCGTGTTTCTAGTGAGCAGTTCTTC. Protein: CASSSRVSSEQFF.

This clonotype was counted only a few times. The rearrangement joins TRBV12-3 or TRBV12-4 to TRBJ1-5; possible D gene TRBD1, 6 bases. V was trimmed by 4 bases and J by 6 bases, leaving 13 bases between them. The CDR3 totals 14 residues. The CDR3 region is CASSYQQGGQPQHF. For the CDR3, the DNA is TGTGCCAGCAGTTACCAACAGGGAGGTCAGCCCCAGCATTTT.

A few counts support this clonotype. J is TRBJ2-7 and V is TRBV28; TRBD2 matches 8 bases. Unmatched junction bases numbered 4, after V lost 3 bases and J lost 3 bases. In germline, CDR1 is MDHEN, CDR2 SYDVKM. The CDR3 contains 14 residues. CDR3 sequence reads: CASSFGGRSYEQYF. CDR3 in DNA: TGTGCCAGCAGTTTTGGCGGGAGGAGCTACGAGCAGTACTTC.

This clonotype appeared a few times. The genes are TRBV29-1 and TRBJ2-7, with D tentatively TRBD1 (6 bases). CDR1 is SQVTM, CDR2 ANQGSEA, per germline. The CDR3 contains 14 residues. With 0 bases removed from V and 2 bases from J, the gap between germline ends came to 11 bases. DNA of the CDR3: TGCAGCGTTGAAGATCGTCAGGGGACCTACGAGCAGTACTTC. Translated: CSVEDRQGTYEQYF.

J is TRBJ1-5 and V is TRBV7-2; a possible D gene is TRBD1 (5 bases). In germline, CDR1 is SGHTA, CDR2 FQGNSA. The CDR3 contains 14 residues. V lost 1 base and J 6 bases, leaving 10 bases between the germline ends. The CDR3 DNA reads TGTGCCAGCAGCTTAGGCCCAGGGCCTCAGCCCCAGCATTTT. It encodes CASSLGPGPQPQHF.

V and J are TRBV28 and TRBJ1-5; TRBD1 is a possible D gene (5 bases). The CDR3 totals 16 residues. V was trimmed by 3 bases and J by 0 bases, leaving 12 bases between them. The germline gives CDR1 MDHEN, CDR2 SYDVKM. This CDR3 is CASSFPDIYSNQPQHF. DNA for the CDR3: TGTGCCAGCAGTTTCCCGGACATTTATAGCAATCAGCCCCAGCATTTT.

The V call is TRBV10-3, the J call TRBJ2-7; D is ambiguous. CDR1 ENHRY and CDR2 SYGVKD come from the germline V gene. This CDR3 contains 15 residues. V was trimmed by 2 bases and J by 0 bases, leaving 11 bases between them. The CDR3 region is CAISERGIGSYEQYF. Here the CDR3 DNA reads TGTGCCATCAGTGAGCGTGGGATTGGCTCCTACGAGCAGTACTTC.